This T cell receptor (beta chain) is from a study of blood T cell repertoires in COVID-19. Study overall: Collection of acute and convalescent COVID-19 samples took place in the United States, Italy and Spain. Nucleic acid was either cDNA or gDNA, and it came from T cells, B-cell-depleted T cells, or PBMCs.

The CDR3 contains 14 residues. V gave up 5 bases and J gave up 2 bases, with 10 bases separating them. Germline lookup yields CDR1 LNHDA and CDR2 SQIVND (reference sequence). In the original processing: Counts of nucleated cells, estimated from reference gene primer amplification, were obtained. Using immunoSEQ multiplex PCR, the repertoire was profiled, and TCRdb retains in-frame clones only, with some absent. The D gene and trimming were derived from the DNA, and the V and J assignments and clone size from that table. The repertoire holds 150,000 or so clones, with around 87% as singletons. The chain combines TRBV19 with TRBJ2-1, with D possibly TRBD2 on 6 matching bases. Material for sequencing was peripheral blood. This TCR came from a man older than 75 with acute or convalescent COVID-19. This CDR3 reads CASSWAGTYNEQFF. The CDR3 nucleotides read TGTGCCAGTAGTTGGGCGGGAACCTACAATGAGCAGTTCTTC. Full variable domain (remainder filled in from reference TRBV19 and TRBJ2-1): DGGITQSPKYLFRKEGQNVTLSCEQNLNHDAMYWYRQDPGQGLRLIYYSQIVNDFQKGDIAEGYSVSREKKESFPLTVTSAQKNPTAFYLCASSWAGTYNEQFFGPGTRLTVL.